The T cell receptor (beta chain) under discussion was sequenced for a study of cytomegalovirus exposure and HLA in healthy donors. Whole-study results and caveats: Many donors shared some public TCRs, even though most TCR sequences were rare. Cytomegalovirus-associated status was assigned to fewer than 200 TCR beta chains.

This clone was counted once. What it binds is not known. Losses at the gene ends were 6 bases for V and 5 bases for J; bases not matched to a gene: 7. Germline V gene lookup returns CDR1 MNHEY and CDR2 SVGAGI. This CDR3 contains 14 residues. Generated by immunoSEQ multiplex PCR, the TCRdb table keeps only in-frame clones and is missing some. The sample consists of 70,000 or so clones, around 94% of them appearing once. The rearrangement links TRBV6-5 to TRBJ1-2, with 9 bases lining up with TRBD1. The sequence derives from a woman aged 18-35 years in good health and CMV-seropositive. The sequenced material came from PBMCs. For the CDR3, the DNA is TGTGCCAGCAGCTTACAGGGGGCGCCTTATGGCTACACCTTC. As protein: CASSLQGAPYGYTF.